This is a list of T cell receptor beta chains from one sample in a study of shared T cell receptors in the human thymus. Sequenced by immunoSEQ multiplex PCR; TCRdb stores in-frame clones only, minus some. The sample includes some 660,000 clones, more than 70% of them seen just once. The same sample was also used in a study of human thymus T cells.

Sequencing was performed on thymocytes. The receptor source for this set is a boy younger than two with a congenital heart defect. CDR3s include the opening cysteine and the closing phenylalanine or tryptophan. A D gene is named only where the DNA matches it firmly. Clone size is given for some rows only: seen once, a few or many times, or a class if the clone is expanded.

v_call,clone_size,j_call,d_call,cdr3_nt,cdr3_aa
TRBV19,once,TRBJ2-3,TRBD2,TGTGCCAGTAGTCACCGGGTGCGGGGGAGATCTACAGATACGCAGTATTTT,CASSHRVRGRSTDTQYF
TRBV19,.,TRBJ1-5,TRBD1,TGTGCCACCAATAGGGACAGCGATCAGCCCCAGCATTTT,CATNRDSDQPQHF
TRBV4-2,.,TRBJ1-3,.,TGTGCCAGCAGCCAAACCCTAGGCGTACAATCTGGAAACACCATATATTTT,CASSQTLGVQSGNTIYF
TRBV4-1,.,TRBJ1-6,TRBD1,TGCGCCAGCAGCCAAGACAGGGGGGTTAATTCACCCCTCCACTTT,CASSQDRGVNSPLHF
TRBV18,.,TRBJ1-5,.,TGTGCCAGCTCACCACAAGCCCGAACCGAATATCAGCCCCAGCATTTT,CASSPQARTEYQPQHF
TRBV15,.,TRBJ2-3,TRBD2,TGTGCCACCAGCAGAGATCTGCGGGAGGACCTCACCACTGCAGATACGCAGTATTTT,CATSRDLREDLTTADTQYF
TRBV4-3,.,TRBJ2-7,.,TGCGCCAGCAGCCAAGCTCGGGGCTACGAGCAGTACTTC,CASSQARGYEQYF
TRBV6-5,.,TRBJ1-2,TRBD1,TGTGCCAGCAGTGGAGGGACAGGGGGGAACTATGGCTACACCTTC,CASSGGTGGNYGYTF
TRBV14,.,TRBJ2-7,TRBD2,TGTGCCAGCAGCCAAGAGGCTAGCGGGGGTTACGAGCAGTACTTC,CASSQEASGGYEQYF
TRBV15,.,TRBJ2-5,.,TGTGCCACCAACAACACTAGCTTTCCGAGGGAGACCCAGTACTTC,CATNNTSFPRETQYF
TRBV6-5,.,TRBJ1-2,.,TGTGCCAGCAGTTCCAAGGGGGACCCTCGGGGCTACACCTTC,CASSSKGDPRGYTF
TRBV7-2,.,TRBJ2-5,TRBD2,TGTGCCAGCAGCTTAGTGCGGGAGTTGGTAGAGACCCAGTACTTC,CASSLVRELVETQYF
TRBV9,.,TRBJ2-6,.,TGTGCCAGCAGCGGACAGGAGCCCTCTGGGGCCAACGTCCTGACTTTC,CASSGQEPSGANVLTF
TRBV11-2,.,TRBJ1-1,TRBD1,TGTGCCAGCAGCTTAGATCGGGACAGGGGGCTGAACACTGAAGCTTTCTTT,CASSLDRDRGLNTEAFF
TRBV7-8,.,TRBJ1-5,TRBD1,TGTGCCAGCAGCTTAGTCCAGGGGGGCAATCAGCCCCAGCATTTT,CASSLVQGGNQPQHF
TRBV5-3,.,TRBJ1-5,.,TGTGCCATTACGGGGGGGGCGATAGGCCTATGTAGCAATCAGCCCCAGCATTTT,CAITGGAIGLCSNQPQHF
TRBV14,.,TRBJ2-1,TRBD2,TGTGCCAGCAGCCAAGGTGGCCTAGCGGGAGGGCCAGGGGATGAGCAGTTCTTC,CASSQGGLAGGPGDEQFF
TRBV6-5,.,TRBJ2-3,TRBD2,TGTGCCAGTATAGCGGGGAGCACAGATACGCAGTATTTT,CASIAGSTDTQYF
TRBV18,.,TRBJ2-7,TRBD2,TGTGCCAGCTCACCAGGGACTAGCTCCTACGAGCAGTACTTC,CASSPGTSSYEQYF
TRBV25-1,.,TRBJ2-6,.,TGTGCCAGCAGTGCCCAGGGCCTCTCTGGGGCCAACGTCCTGACTTTC,CASSAQGLSGANVLTF
TRBV5-4,.,TRBJ2-1,TRBD2,TGTGCCAGCAGCTTGGAGTGGAGCGGGAGCTGGAACTACAATGAGCAGTTCTTC,CASSLEWSGSWNYNEQFF
TRBV5-6,.,TRBJ2-3,.,TGTGCCAGCAGCTTAGGCATGTCGGGAGCGAGTGAGGATACGCAGTATTTT,CASSLGMSGASEDTQYF
TRBV25-1,.,TRBJ2-1,TRBD1,TGTGCCAGCAGCCGGGACAGGGTGAACAATGAGCAGTTCTTC,CASSRDRVNNEQFF
TRBV2,.,TRBJ1-6,TRBD1,TGTGCCAGCGCAGGGGGCCAAAGCAATTCACCCCTCCACTTT,CASAGGQSNSPLHF